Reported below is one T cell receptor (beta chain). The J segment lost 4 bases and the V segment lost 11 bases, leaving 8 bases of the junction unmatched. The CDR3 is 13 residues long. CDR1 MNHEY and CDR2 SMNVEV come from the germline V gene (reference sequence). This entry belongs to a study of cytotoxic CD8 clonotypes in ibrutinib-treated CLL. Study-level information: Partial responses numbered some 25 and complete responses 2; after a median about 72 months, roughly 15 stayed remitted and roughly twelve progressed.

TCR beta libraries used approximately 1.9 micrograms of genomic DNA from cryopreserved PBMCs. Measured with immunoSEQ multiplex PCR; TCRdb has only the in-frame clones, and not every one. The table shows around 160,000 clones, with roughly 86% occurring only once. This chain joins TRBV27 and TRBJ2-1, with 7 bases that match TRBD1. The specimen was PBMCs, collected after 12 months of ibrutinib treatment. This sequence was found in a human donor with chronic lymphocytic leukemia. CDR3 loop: CAPARGLYNEQFF. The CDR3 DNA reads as TGTGCCCCGGCGAGGGGGCTGTACAATGAGCAGTTCTTC.